These 27 T cell receptor beta chains originate from one sample sequenced in a study of CD8 T cells in Susac syndrome. The RNA, about 0.45 to 1 ug, was put through reverse transcription using random hexamers. In TCRdb, the immunoSEQ multiplex PCR reads were re-called with MiXCR into one record per CDR3 protein. The sample shows about 100,000 distinct CDR3 sequences, about 95% of them seen only once. The material sequenced was CD8+ T cells from PBMCs. All receptors come from a human donor with Susac syndrome.

This clonotype appeared once. V gene TRBV11-2 combines with J gene TRBJ2-1; 11 bases are a match to TRBD1. With 4 bases clipped from V and 6 bases from J, the junction kept 8 bases outside the gene matches. Germline lookup yields CDR1 SGHAT and CDR2 FQNNGV. The CDR3 is 16 residues long. The CDR3, as DNA: TGTGCCAGCAGCTCGCTTGGACAGGGGGCATCCAATGAGCAGTTCTTC. This gives the protein CASSSLGQGASNEQFF.

The table lists this clonotype with a count of one. The chain uses TRBV29-1 and TRBJ1-5, with D uncertain. CDR3 length: 13 amino acids. CDR1 and CDR2 from the germline V gene are SQVTM and ANQGSEA. V lost 4 bases to trimming and J lost 0 bases, with 7 bases between them. The CDR3 loop is CSVGENSNQPQHF. For the CDR3, the DNA is TGCAGCGTTGGGGAGAATAGCAATCAGCCCCAGCATTTT.

This chain joins TRBV7-9 and TRBJ1-2; a possible D gene is TRBD1 (5 bases). Looked up from germline, CDR1 is SEHNR and CDR2 is FQNEAQ (reference sequence). This CDR3 spans 14 amino acids. The V end was cut by 2 bases, the J end by 5 bases, with 12 bases between. CDR3 in DNA: TGTGCCAGCAGCTTATCGGACACGGGGTATGGCTACACCTTC. It yields the protein CASSLSDTGYGYTF.

The V gene is TRBV4-2, the J gene TRBJ1-1; D is uncertain. Germline V lookup: CDR1 LGHNA, CDR2 YNFKEQ. V lost 1 base and J lost 6, with 9 bases in between. The CDR3 loop spans 13 amino acids. The CDR3 DNA follows: TGTGCCAGCAGCCAAGGGGGTAAGGCTGAAGCTTTCTTT. Amino acids: CASSQGGKAEAFF.

V gene TRBV9 combines with J gene TRBJ2-5; TRBD2 is a possible D gene (5 bases). CDR1 and CDR2 (germline): SGDLS, YYNGEE. V lost 2 bases and J 10 bases, leaving 15 bases between the germline ends. This CDR3 region has 13 residues. The CDR3 DNA reads as TGTGCCAGCAGCGTTGGGAGCCCTAAAGACCAGTACTTC. As protein: CASSVGSPKDQYF.

This chain connects TRBV24-1 to TRBJ1-5; no definite D call. The CDR3 loop spans 14 amino acids. CDR1 and CDR2 (germline): KGHDR, SFDVKD. V gave up 4 bases and J gave up 3 bases, with 9 bases separating them. The CDR3 here is CATSDRALNQPQHF. CDR3 bases: TGTGCCACCAGTGACCGGGCCCTCAATCAGCCCCAGCATTTT.

V gene TRBV3-1 combines with J gene TRBJ2-7; TRBD2 matches at 13 bases. The CDR3 is 15 amino acids. Germline trimming cut 3 bases from V and 3 bases from J; bases unmatched to any gene: 2. Per germline, CDR1 LGHDT and CDR2 YNNKEL (reference sequence). CDR3 in amino acids: CASSQGLAGYYEQYF. The CDR3, as DNA: TGTGCCAGCAGCCAGGGACTAGCGGGATACTACGAGCAGTACTTC.

The chain uses TRBV28 and TRBJ1-4; D uncertain. Trimming pared 6 bases from V and 7 bases from J, leaving 18 bases between. The CDR3 length is 15 residues. Looked up from germline, CDR1 is MDHEN and CDR2 is SYDVKM. The CDR3 coding sequence is TGTGCCAGCAGATCCGTTGAGATACATGGTGAAAAACTGTTTTTT. This gives the protein CASRSVEIHGEKLFF.

V is TRBV29-1 and J is TRBJ2-7; 9 bases agree with TRBD2. The CDR3 extends over 15 amino acids. Trimming took 3 bases from V and 6 from J; bases not matched to a gene: 12. The germline V gene encodes CDR1 SQVTM and CDR2 ANQGSEA. The CDR3, as DNA: TGCAGCGTTGATTTACCAGCGGGAGGAGCAGGCGAGCAGTACTTC. It encodes CSVDLPAGGAGEQYF.

The genes are TRBV6-5 and TRBJ2-3; 11 bases map to TRBD2. The CDR3 runs 16 residues. Germline V lookup: CDR1 MNHEY, CDR2 SVGAGI. V lost 2 bases to trimming and J lost 3 bases; unmatched junction nucleotides: 4. CDR3 sequence reads: CASSYLASGRTDTQYF. The CDR3 nucleotides are TGTGCCAGCAGTTACCTTGCTAGCGGGAGGACAGATACGCAGTATTTT.

The V gene is TRBV20-1, the J gene TRBJ1-2; D might be TRBD1 (6 bases). With 3 bases removed from V and 8 bases from J, the gap between germline ends came to 13 bases. The CDR3 spans 12 residues. Germline values: CDR1 DFQATT, CDR2 SNEGSKA (reference sequence). The CDR3 region has the DNA TGCAGTGCTAGCGACAGGTTTATGGGCTACACCTTC. As protein: CSASDRFMGYTF.

In its sample, this clonotype was seen a few times. V and J are TRBV6-4 and TRBJ2-1; TRBD2 might be the D (6 bases). Germline CDR1 and CDR2: MRHNA and SNTAGT. Trimming took off 0 bases at V and 3 bases at J, with 9 bases between the two ends. The CDR3 consists of 15 residues. The CDR3 is CASSDSGGDYNEQFF. CDR3 DNA sequence: TGTGCCAGCAGTGACTCTGGCGGGGACTACAATGAGCAGTTCTTC.

The rearrangement joins TRBV29-1 to TRBJ1-4; D unresolved. Germline CDR1 reads SQVTM; CDR2 reads ANQGSEA. This CDR3 contains 14 residues. V was trimmed by 6 bases and J by 6 bases, leaving 17 bases between them. This CDR3 is CSVALEGYHEKLFF. The CDR3 DNA reads TGCAGCGTAGCCCTGGAGGGATATCATGAAAAACTGTTTTTT.

This clonotype has a single count. The genes are TRBV5-4 and TRBJ2-3; D uncertain. V dropped 4 bases and J dropped 3 bases, with 15 bases sitting between them. CDR1 SGHNT and CDR2 YYREEE come from the germline V gene (reference sequence). CDR3 size: 15 residues. This CDR3 is CASSPPLEGTDTQYF. For the CDR3, the DNA is TGTGCCAGCAGCCCCCCCCTCGAAGGGACAGATACGCAGTATTTT.

The V call is TRBV9, the J call TRBJ2-5; TRBD1 aligns across 7 bases. Germline V CDR1 and CDR2: SGDLS, YYNGEE. V trimming: 3 bases; J trimming: 6 bases; junction bases outside the gene matches: 2. There are 12 residues in the CDR3. As DNA, the CDR3 is TGTGCCAGCAGCGGACAGGGAAAGACCCAGTACTTC. Protein sequence: CASSGQGKTQYF. Full variable domain (missing parts from reference TRBV9 and TRBJ2-5): DSGVTQTPKHLITATGQRVTLRCSPRSGDLSVYWYQQSLDQGLQFLIQYYNGEERAKGNILERFSAQQFPDLHSELNLSSLELGDSALYFCASSGQGKTQYFGPGTRLLVL.

This chain connects TRBV14 to TRBJ1-2; D remains unclear. Trimming took off 4 bases at V and 4 bases at J, with 10 bases between the two ends. Germline CDR1 reads SGHDN; CDR2 reads FVKESK. The CDR3 is 13 residues long. The CDR3 sequence is CASSRGGFYGYTF. In nucleotides, the CDR3 is TGTGCCAGCAGCCGGGGAGGATTCTATGGCTACACCTTC. Full variable domain (missing parts from reference TRBV14 and TRBJ1-2): EAGVTQFPSHSVIEKGQTVTLRCDPISGHDNLYWYRRVMGKEIKFLLHFVKESKQDESGMPNNRFLAERTGGTYSTLKVQPAELEDSGVYFCASSRGGFYGYTFGSGTRLTVV.

The chain combines TRBV4-1 with TRBJ1-2; TRBD1 is a possible D gene (5 bases). This CDR3 has 14 amino acids. Per the germline V gene, CDR1 is MGHRA and CDR2 is YSYEKL. Between the trimmed V and J ends, which lost 1 base and 8 bases, there was a span of 14 bases. The CDR3 region has the DNA TGCGCCAGCAGCCAAGTCCGGGACCTAAGGGGCTACACCTTC. Amino acids: CASSQVRDLRGYTF.

The J gene is TRBJ2-7, the V gene TRBV29-1, with TRBD1 matching 9 bases. This CDR3 is 14 amino acids long. Germline V gene sequence: CDR1 SQVTM, CDR2 ANQGSEA. V shed 6 bases and J 2 bases; nucleotides not matched to a gene: 8. DNA of the CDR3: TGCAGCGTCGGCCGTGGACAGGGGACCTACGAGCAGTACTTC. Residues: CSVGRGQGTYEQYF.

DNA for the CDR3: TGCAGCGTTCTGACAGGGTTCACCGGGGAGCTGTTTTTT. Translating gives CSVLTGFTGELFF. The gene calls are TRBV29-1 and TRBJ2-2, with 7 bases aligning to TRBD1. Trimming took 5 bases from V and 4 from J; bases not matched to a gene: 4. CDR3 length: 13 amino acids. CDR1 is SQVTM and CDR2 is ANQGSEA in the germline V gene.

The chain has TRBV4-1 and TRBJ2-5; D remains unclear. With 0 bases removed from V and 3 bases from J, the gap between germline ends came to 11 bases. The CDR3 contains 15 residues. Germline V gives CDR1 MGHRA, CDR2 YSYEKL. For the CDR3, the DNA is TGCGCCAGCAGCCAAGAAGAGGATCTAGAAGAGACCCAGTACTTC. Amino acids: CASSQEEDLEETQYF.

The rearrangement uses TRBV29-1 and TRBJ1-3; the D is unclear. The germline CDR1 and CDR2 sequences are SQVTM and ANQGSEA. V shed 0 bases and J shed 3 bases, with 6 bases lying between them. This CDR3 spans 13 amino acids. The CDR3 DNA follows: TGCAGCGTTGAAGATTTGGGTGGAAACACCATATATTTT. It yields the protein CSVEDLGGNTIYF.

V and J are TRBV19 and TRBJ1-5, with a weak D call TRBD1 (5 bases). Germline V gives CDR1 LNHDA, CDR2 SQIVND (reference sequence). V lost 7 bases and J 3 bases, leaving 22 bases between the germline ends. The length of the CDR3 is 17 residues. CDR3 DNA: TGTGCCAGTAACCCCTCTGCGGTCGACAGCCCCAATCAGCCCCAGCATTTT. Residues: CASNPSAVDSPNQPQHF.

This chain joins TRBV20-1 and TRBJ2-5; 11 nucleotides agree with TRBD2. Germline V gives CDR1 DFQATT, CDR2 SNEGSKA (reference sequence). CDR3 length: 15 residues. After removal of 3 bases from V and 2 bases from J, the junction contained 5 bases not matched to a gene. The CDR3 region has the DNA TGCAGTGCTAGTAGTAGCGGGGGGGGTCAAGAGACCCAGTACTTC. This translates into CSASSSGGGQETQYF.

The CDR3 sequence: CSVPGQGDNIQYF. The CDR3, as DNA: TGCAGTGTCCCCGGACAGGGAGATAACATTCAGTACTTC. The chain links TRBV20-1 to TRBJ2-4, with 8 bases identical to TRBD1. Trimming at V came to 7 bases and at J to 7 bases, leaving 9 bases not matched to a gene. The CDR3 consists of 13 residues. Germline assignment: CDR1 DFQATT and CDR2 SNEGSKA (reference sequence).

The chain combines TRBV6-2 or TRBV6-3 with TRBJ2-3; D is perhaps TRBD2 (6 bases). The V and J ends lost 5 bases and 4 bases respectively, with 10 bases between them. The CDR3 contains 13 residues. Germline V lookup: CDR1 MNHEY, CDR2 SVGEGT. CDR3 loop: CASSGGSADTQYF. CDR3 DNA: TGTGCCAGCAGTGGAGGGAGCGCAGATACGCAGTATTTT.

The rearrangement uses TRBV28 and TRBJ2-5; D may match TRBD1 or TRBD2 (6 bases each). V gave up 7 bases and J gave up 4 bases, with 19 bases separating them. The CDR3 loop spans 15 amino acids. CDR1 is MDHEN, CDR2 SYDVKM, per germline. CDR3 bases: TGTGCCAGCACCCTGGATTCCGGGGGCCGAGAGACCCAGTACTTC. Translation: CASTLDSGGRETQYF.

J is TRBJ1-5 and V is TRBV28, with a possible D match to TRBD1 (6 bases). V lost 2 bases to trimming and J lost 8 bases, with 13 bases between them. The CDR3 extends over 14 amino acids. Germline V lookup: CDR1 MDHEN, CDR2 SYDVKM. The CDR3 nucleotides read TGTGCCAGCAGTTTAGGGCAGGGGAGAAAGCCCCAGCATTTT. Amino acids: CASSLGQGRKPQHF.